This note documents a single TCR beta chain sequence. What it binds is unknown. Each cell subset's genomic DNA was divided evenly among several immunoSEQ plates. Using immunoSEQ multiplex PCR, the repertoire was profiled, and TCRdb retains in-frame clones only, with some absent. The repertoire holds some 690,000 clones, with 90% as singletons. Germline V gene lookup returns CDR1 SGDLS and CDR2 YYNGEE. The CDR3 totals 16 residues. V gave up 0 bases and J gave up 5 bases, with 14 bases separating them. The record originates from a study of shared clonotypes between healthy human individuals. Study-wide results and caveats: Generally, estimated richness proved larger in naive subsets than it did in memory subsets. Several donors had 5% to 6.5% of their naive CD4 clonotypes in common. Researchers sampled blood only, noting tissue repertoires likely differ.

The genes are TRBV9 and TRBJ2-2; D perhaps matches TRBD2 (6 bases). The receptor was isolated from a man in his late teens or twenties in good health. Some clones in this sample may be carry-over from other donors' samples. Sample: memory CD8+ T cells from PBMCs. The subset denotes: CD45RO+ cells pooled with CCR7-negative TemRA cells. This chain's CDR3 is CASSVGAGTGTGELFF. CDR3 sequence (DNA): TGTGCCAGCAGCGTAGGTGCGGGAACGGGGACCGGGGAGCTGTTTTTT. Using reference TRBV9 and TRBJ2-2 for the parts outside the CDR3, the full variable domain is DSGVTQTPKHLITATGQRVTLRCSPRSGDLSVYWYQQSLDQGLQFLIQYYNGEERAKGNILERFSAQQFPDLHSELNLSSLELGDSALYFCASSVGAGTGTGELFFGEGSRLTVL.